The 12 T cell receptor beta chains given below trace back to one sample, sequenced in a study of T cell responses to AZD1222 COVID-19 vaccine. Assay: immunoSEQ multiplex PCR; the TCRdb copy retains only in-frame clones and omits some. The sample records 120,000 to 150,000 clones, 70% to 90% being singletons. The specimen comprised peripheral blood, sampled on day 0 of AZD1222 vaccination. Receptors originate from an adult in good health.

The rearrangement uses TRBV5-4 and TRBJ2-5, with 7 bases fitting TRBD2. Germline lookup yields CDR1 SGHNT and CDR2 YYREEE (reference sequence). V trimming: 0 bases; J trimming: 7 bases; junction bases outside the gene matches: 6. The CDR3 has 14 residues. The CDR3 bases are TGTGCCAGCAGCTTGGAGAGGCGGGAGCGGACCCAGTACTTC. This translates into CASSLERRERTQYF.

In its sample, this clone was seen a few times. The rearrangement uses TRBV19 and TRBJ1-5; D is unclear. Trimming took 2 bases from V and 1 from J, leaving 9 bases between them. The CDR3 consists of 15 residues. Germline CDR1 LNHDA, CDR2 SQIVND (reference sequence). The DNA for the CDR3 is TGTGCCAGTAGTATAATCTCCCAGAGCAATCAGCCCCAGCATTTT. Its protein is CASSIISQSNQPQHF.

This clone was seen a few times. This chain connects TRBV7-8 to TRBJ1-4; perhaps TRBD1 as D (5 bases). Germline lookup yields CDR1 SGHVS and CDR2 FQNEAQ. The CDR3 runs to 14 residues. V was trimmed by 1 base and J by 7 bases, leaving 10 bases between them. Here the CDR3 reads CASSLGRRGEKLFF. As DNA, the CDR3 is TGTGCCAGCAGCTTAGGACGTAGGGGTGAAAAACTGTTTTTT.

This clone showed up just once. CDR3 bases: TGTGCCAGCAGAAGAATTGGGACTAGCGATTCCTACGAGCAGTACTTC. As protein: CASRRIGTSDSYEQYF. The chain links TRBV4-2 to TRBJ2-7, with 10 bases aligning to TRBD2. The CDR3 has 16 amino acids. J gave up 1 base and V 6 bases, and 9 bases lay outside the gene matches. Per germline, CDR1 LGHNA and CDR2 YNFKEQ.

Details on this clone: This sequence may be a read error, since a much larger clone differs from it by one base. Different DNA sequences within this sample yield the same CDR3. The DNA of the CDR3 is TGTGCCAGCAGTTACTCGATCCTAGCAGGAGACCCCAATCACATCAATGAGCAGTTCTTC. Translated, it gives CASSYSILAGDPNHINEQFF. V usage is TRBV6-2 or TRBV6-3 and J usage is TRBJ2-1; D perhaps matches TRBD2 (5 bases). The ends were cut back, 0 bases at V and 6 bases at J, with 27 bases in the middle. This CDR3 has 20 residues. Germline-derived CDR1 and CDR2 are MNHEY and SVGEGT.

This clone was seen once. The rearrangement links TRBV27 to TRBJ2-2; either TRBD1 or TRBD2 may fit D (7 bases each). Germline assignment: CDR1 MNHEY and CDR2 SMNVEV (reference sequence). This CDR3 is built from 16 residues. The ends were cut back, 1 base at V and 7 bases at J, with 16 bases in the middle. CDR3 in amino acids: CASSLFRQGGIGELFF. The CDR3 coding sequence is TGTGCCAGCAGTTTATTCAGACAGGGAGGGATCGGGGAGCTGTTTTTT.

The genes are TRBV10-3 and TRBJ1-2; TRBD1 aligns across 7 bases. The CDR3 length is 14 residues. V shed 0 bases and J 4 bases; nucleotides not matched to a gene: 2. Germline V gene sequence: CDR1 ENHRY, CDR2 SYGVKD. CDR3 protein: CAISESGTAYGYTF. The CDR3 DNA reads TGTGCCATCAGTGAGTCCGGGACAGCCTATGGCTACACCTTC.

The chain links TRBV4-3 to TRBJ1-5; D gene ambiguous. Germline CDR1 LGHNA, CDR2 YSLEER. Trimming cost V 1 base and J 7 bases, with 11 bases left between them. This CDR3 is 14 amino acids long. CDR3 DNA sequence: TGCGCCAGCAGCCAAGGCTGGAGAGTCCAGCCCCAGCATTTT. It specifies CASSQGWRVQPQHF.

The rearrangement joins TRBV4-3 to TRBJ2-6; perhaps TRBD2 as D (6 bases). CDR1 and CDR2 from the germline V gene are LGHNA and YSLEER. The CDR3 sequence is 16 residues long. V dropped 0 bases and J dropped 4 bases, with 10 bases sitting between them. The CDR3 nucleotides read TGCGCCAGCAGCCAAGATCCGGGGGTAGGGGCCAACGTCCTGACTTTC. Its protein product is CASSQDPGVGANVLTF.

V usage is TRBV27 and J usage is TRBJ1-1; tentatively, D is TRBD1 (6 bases). This CDR3 region has 15 residues. The V and J ends lost 2 bases and 4 bases respectively, with 14 bases between them. In germline, CDR1 is MNHEY, CDR2 SMNVEV (reference sequence). The CDR3: CASSLGRDRPTEAFF. DNA of the CDR3: TGTGCCAGCAGTTTAGGCAGAGACAGGCCCACTGAAGCTTTCTTT.

The rearrangement links TRBV11-2 to TRBJ2-1; D is possibly TRBD1 or TRBD2 (5 bases each). Trimming took off 0 bases at V and 0 bases at J, with 12 bases between the two ends. Germline CDR1 SGHAT, CDR2 FQNNGV. The CDR3 length is 17 residues. The CDR3 bases are TGTGCCAGCAGCTTAGAAATCGGGGCACTCTCCTACAATGAGCAGTTCTTC. Protein sequence: CASSLEIGALSYNEQFF.

This chain joins TRBV9 and TRBJ1-1; maybe TRBD1 (6 bases). V lost 0 bases and J lost 7, with 16 bases in between. Germline V gene lookup returns CDR1 SGDLS and CDR2 YYNGEE. This CDR3 has 15 residues. CDR3 in DNA: TGTGCCAGCAGCGTAGCCGGGGGGGGCTTAGGTGAAGCTTTCTTT. Its protein is CASSVAGGGLGEAFF.